These 17 T cell receptor beta chains share one sample of origin, sequenced in a study of cytotoxic CD8 clonotypes in ibrutinib-treated CLL (dated by TCRdb to about 2021). Libraries were made using the immunoSEQ multiplex PCR assay. Held by TCRdb, this immuneACCESS table contains in-frame sequences only and omits some clones. Under half of the omission traces to an unresolved V gene where checked; the cause of the rest is unknown. The sample table records about 130,000 clones; about four fifths of these occur just once. The leading ten clones occupy roughly 13% of the sample. The time point label for this specimen denotes: about twelve months on ibrutinib. The sample here was PBMCs, taken after 12 months of ibrutinib treatment. These receptors originate from a human donor with chronic lymphocytic leukemia.

The chain uses TRBV6-1 and TRBJ1-2; possible D gene TRBD1, 6 bases. This CDR3 region has 12 residues. V was trimmed by 4 bases and J by 8 bases, leaving 11 bases between them. Germline V gene lookup returns CDR1 MNHNS and CDR2 SASEGT. CDR3 DNA: TGTGCCAGCAGTGCACAGGGTTGGGGCTACACCTTC. This translates into CASSAQGWGYTF.

The genes are TRBV6-1 and TRBJ2-2; D unclear. Germline V CDR1 and CDR2: MNHNS, SASEGT. There are 10 residues in the CDR3. V dropped 4 bases and J dropped 6 bases, with 0 bases sitting between them. The CDR3 sequence is CASSAGELFF. The CDR3 coding sequence is TGTGCCAGCAGTGCCGGGGAGCTGTTTTTT.

This rearrangement joins TRBV7-2 to TRBJ2-5; 7 positions agree with TRBD2. V lost 5 bases, J lost 9 bases, and 9 bases stayed unmatched. The CDR3 contains 13 residues. The germline V gene encodes CDR1 SGHTA and CDR2 FQGNSA. For the CDR3, the DNA is TGTGCCAGCAGCCTAATAGCGCGGGAGTCCCAGTACTTC. It codes for CASSLIARESQYF.

The chain links TRBV5-1 to TRBJ2-3; D may be TRBD1 (7 bases). Looked up from germline, CDR1 is SGHRS and CDR2 is YFSETQ. This CDR3 spans 16 amino acids. Between the trimmed V and J ends, which lost 4 bases and 4 bases, there was a span of 19 bases. This CDR3 is CASSAPGGTDPDTQYF. CDR3 bases: TGCGCCAGCAGCGCTCCCGGCGGGACAGACCCAGATACGCAGTATTTT. Full variable domain (remainder filled in from reference TRBV5-1 and TRBJ2-3): KAGVTQTPRYLIKTRGQQVTLSCSPISGHRSVSWYQQTPGQGLQFLFEYFSETQRNKGNFPGRFSGRQFSNSRSEMNVSTLELGDSALYLCASSAPGGTDPDTQYFGPGTRLTVL.

V gene TRBV27 combines with J gene TRBJ2-7; 8 bases map to TRBD1. CDR3 size: 13 residues. Trimming at V came to 5 bases and at J to 3 bases, leaving 3 bases not matched to a gene. Looked up from germline, CDR1 is MNHEY and CDR2 is SMNVEV (reference sequence). This chain's CDR3 is CASSRGQGYEQYF. CDR3 bases: TGTGCCAGCAGTCGTGGACAGGGCTACGAGCAGTACTTC.

The rearrangement links TRBV4-3 to TRBJ2-2; TRBD1 might be the D (6 bases). The CDR3 covers 15 residues. V lost 4 bases and J lost 1, with 10 bases in between. Germline CDR1 is LGHNA and CDR2 is YSLEER. CDR3 residues: CASSPGTQNTGELFF. In DNA form, the CDR3 reads TGCGCCAGCAGCCCCGGGACACAGAACACCGGGGAGCTGTTTTTT.

This chain links TRBV28 with TRBJ2-7, with unresolved D. This CDR3 region has 13 residues. Trimming shortened V by 3 bases and J by 0 bases, and 6 bases separated the two germline ends. The germline CDR1 and CDR2 sequences are MDHEN and SYDVKM. The CDR3 spells CASSLVYSYEQYF. As DNA, the CDR3 is TGTGCCAGCAGTTTGGTCTACTCCTACGAGCAGTACTTC.

CDR3 amino acids: CASSVREGLFADTQYF. The CDR3, as DNA: TGTGCCAGCAGTGTCCGGGAGGGCCTTTTCGCAGATACGCAGTATTTT. The genes are TRBV2 and TRBJ2-3; 8 bases agree with TRBD2. This CDR3 has 16 residues. J gave up 4 bases and V 4 bases, and 10 bases lay outside the gene matches. Germline V lookup: CDR1 SNHLY, CDR2 FYNNEI. Supplemented by reference TRBV2 and TRBJ2-3, the full variable domain reads EPEVTQTPSHQVTQMGQEVILRCVPISNHLYFYWYRQILGQKVEFLVSFYNNEISEKSEIFDDQFSVERPDGSNFTLKIRSTKLEDSAMYFCASSVREGLFADTQYFGPGTRLTVL.

The chain links TRBV7-9 to TRBJ2-1; no reliable D call. This CDR3 is 14 amino acids long. Germline values: CDR1 SEHNR, CDR2 FQNEAQ (reference sequence). Trimming removed 2 bases at V and 4 bases at J, with 9 bases between. CDR3 in DNA: TGTGCCAGCAGCTTATTGGGAATTTACAATGAGCAGTTCTTC. The encoded protein is CASSLLGIYNEQFF. Full variable domain (rest looked up from reference TRBV7-9 and TRBJ2-1): DTGVSQNPRHKITKRGQNVTFRCDPISEHNRLYWYRQTLGQGPEFLTYFQNEAQLEKSRLLSDRFSAERPKGSFSTLEIQRTEQGDSAMYLCASSLLGIYNEQFFGPGTRLTVL.

This chain connects TRBV4-1 to TRBJ2-1; 7 nucleotides align to TRBD1. CDR3 length: 17 amino acids. The V gene end was trimmed by 3 bases and the J gene end by 7 bases; junction bases not matched to a gene: 15. Germline CDR1 MGHRA, CDR2 YSYEKL. This chain's CDR3 is CASSHHRDRVIRNEQFF. CDR3 nucleotides: TGCGCCAGCAGCCATCATCGAGACAGGGTGATTCGTAATGAGCAGTTCTTC.

The genes are TRBV7-9 and TRBJ1-5, with TRBD1 as a possible D gene (6 bases). The germline CDR1 and CDR2 sequences are SEHNR and FQNEAQ (reference sequence). The V end was cut by 5 bases, the J end by 3 bases, with 14 bases between. The CDR3 is 15 residues long. CDR3 region: CASSDTRGVNQPQHF. CDR3 DNA: TGTGCCAGCAGCGACACCAGGGGAGTCAATCAGCCCCAGCATTTT.

This clone was observed a few times. Compared with germline, one end of the junction differs, possibly owing to a read error. This chain uses TRBV5-4 with TRBJ2-1; D is perhaps TRBD1 (5 bases). This CDR3 has 12 residues. In germline, CDR1 is SGHNT, CDR2 YYREEE (reference sequence). The CDR3 spells CASSQWGQPEIF. In DNA form, the CDR3 reads TGTGCCAGCAGCCAATGGGGCCAACCAGAGATCTTC.

The chain is built from TRBV10-3 and TRBJ2-3; 7 nucleotides align to TRBD1. V was pared by 8 bases and J by 3 bases, with 5 bases of the junction left unmatched. CDR3 length: 13 amino acids. Germline V CDR1 and CDR2: ENHRY, SYGVKD. The CDR3 DNA follows: TGTGCCATCCGGAACAGGGGAACAGATACGCAGTATTTT. Translating it yields CAIRNRGTDTQYF.

The chain links TRBV29-1 to TRBJ1-4; no reliable D call. V dropped 7 bases and J dropped 5 bases, with 8 bases sitting between them. Germline V CDR1 and CDR2: SQVTM, ANQGSEA. CDR3 length equals 11 residues. DNA of the CDR3: TGCAGCGGCCGACAAAATGAAAAACTGTTTTTT. Translation gives CSGRQNEKLFF.

In its sample, this clone was seen once. The chain employs TRBV19 and TRBJ2-5; TRBD1 matches at 10 bases. CDR3 length: 15 residues. CDR1 and CDR2 from the germline V gene are LNHDA and SQIVND (reference sequence). With V trimmed by 1 base and J by 4 bases, 3 bases remained unmatched. As DNA, the CDR3 is TGTGCCAGTAGTATAGGGAGGACAGGGGGAGAGACCCAGTACTTC. Protein product: CASSIGRTGGETQYF.

The chain employs TRBV5-4 and TRBJ2-7, with TRBD2 matching 14 bases. Losses at the gene ends were 4 bases for V and 2 bases for J; bases not matched to a gene: 5. The V gene's germline CDR1 is SGHNT and CDR2 YYREEE (reference sequence). This CDR3 is built from 16 residues. CDR3 sequence (DNA): TGTGCCAGCAGCGAGGGGACTAGCGGGGGCACCTACGAGCAGTACTTC. Translation gives CASSEGTSGGTYEQYF. The full variable domain, with the rest looked up from reference TRBV5-4 and TRBJ2-7, is ETGVTQSPTHLIKTRGQQVTLRCSSQSGHNTVSWYQQALGQGPQFIFQYYREEENGRGNFPPRFSGLQFPNYSSELNVNALELDDSALYLCASSEGTSGGTYEQYFGPGTRLTVT.

The chain links TRBV4-1 to TRBJ2-7; 8 nucleotides line up with TRBD1. The junction had 3 bases not matched to a gene; V was cut back by 6 bases and J by 2 bases. CDR1 and CDR2 (germline): MGHRA, YSYEKL. CDR3 length: 13 residues. The CDR3 nucleotides read TGCGCCAGCAGTCAGGGGGCAACCTACGAGCAGTACTTC. Translated, it gives CASSQGATYEQYF.